This TCR beta chain was captured by sequencing in a study of beta chain features in type 1 diabetes. The study reverse transcribed the entire isolated RNA, so it sequenced expressed TCRB transcripts. Measured with immunoSEQ multiplex PCR; TCRdb has only the in-frame clones, and not every one. The sample contains 500,000 to 650,000 clones, around 11% of which appear only once. Findings of the study overall: Shortening that was moderate but significant affected the TCRB CDR3s of Type 1 diabetes patients in all four CD4+ subsets.

Note on this clone: The antigen is unknown.

This receptor was obtained from a man younger than 40 with type 1 diabetes. The sample comprised naive CD4+ T cells from blood.

The CDR3 bases are TGTGCCACCAGCAGAGGGGAGGTAGTGGGTGAAGCTTTCTTT. Translating it yields CATSRGEVVGEAFF. The rearrangement joins TRBV15 to TRBJ1-1; D unclear. CDR1 LNHNV and CDR2 YYDKDF come from the germline V gene (reference sequence). V was cut by 1 base and J by 7 bases, with 13 bases left in between. This CDR3 contains 14 residues.